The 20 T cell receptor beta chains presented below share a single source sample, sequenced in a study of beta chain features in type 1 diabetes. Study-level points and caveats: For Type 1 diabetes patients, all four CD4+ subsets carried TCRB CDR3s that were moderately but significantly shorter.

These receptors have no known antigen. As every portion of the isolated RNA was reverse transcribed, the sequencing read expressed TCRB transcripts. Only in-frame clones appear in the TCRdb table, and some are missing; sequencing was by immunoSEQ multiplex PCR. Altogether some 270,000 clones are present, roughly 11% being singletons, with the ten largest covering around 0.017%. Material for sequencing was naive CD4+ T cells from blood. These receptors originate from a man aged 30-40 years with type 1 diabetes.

DNA of the CDR3: TGCAGTGCTAGTAAAGGGGCCGAGCAGTACTTC. Protein product: CSASKGAEQYF. V gene TRBV20-1 combines with J gene TRBJ2-7, with D perhaps matching TRBD1 (5 bases). Germline-derived CDR1 and CDR2 are DFQATT and SNEGSKA (reference sequence). This CDR3 region has 11 residues. V lost 3 bases and J 6 bases, leaving 9 bases between the germline ends.

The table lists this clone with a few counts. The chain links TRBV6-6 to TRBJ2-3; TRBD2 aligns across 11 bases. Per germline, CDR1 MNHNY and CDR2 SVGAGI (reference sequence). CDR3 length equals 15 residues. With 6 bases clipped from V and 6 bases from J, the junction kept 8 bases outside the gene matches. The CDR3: CASSRLAGGRDTQYF. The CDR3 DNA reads TGTGCCAGCAGCCGCCTAGCGGGGGGCCGTGATACGCAGTATTTT.

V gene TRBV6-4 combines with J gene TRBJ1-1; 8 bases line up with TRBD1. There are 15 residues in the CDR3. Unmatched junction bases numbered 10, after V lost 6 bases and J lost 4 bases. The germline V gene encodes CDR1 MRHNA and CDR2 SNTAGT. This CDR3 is CASREQGGIATEAFF. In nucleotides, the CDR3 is TGTGCCAGCAGAGAACAGGGGGGGATCGCCACTGAAGCTTTCTTT.

CDR3 region: CASSLQAEKLFF. The CDR3 region has the DNA TGTGCCAGCAGTCTACAGGCCGAAAAACTGTTTTTT. This chain connects TRBV28 to TRBJ1-4; D might be TRBD1 (5 bases). CDR3 length equals 12 residues. With 5 bases removed from V and 8 bases from J, the gap between germline ends came to 9 bases. Germline V CDR1 and CDR2: MDHEN, SYDVKM.

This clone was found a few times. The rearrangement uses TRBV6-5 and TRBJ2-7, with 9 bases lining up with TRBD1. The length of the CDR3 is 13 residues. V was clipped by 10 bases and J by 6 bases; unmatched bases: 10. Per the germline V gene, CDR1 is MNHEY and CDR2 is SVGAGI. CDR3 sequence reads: CATRQGGRGEQYF. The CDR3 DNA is TGTGCCACCCGACAGGGGGGGAGAGGCGAGCAGTACTTC.

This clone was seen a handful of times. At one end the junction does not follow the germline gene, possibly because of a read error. The CDR3 here is CASSLGSAQETQYF. CDR3 nucleotide sequence: TGTGCTAGCAGCTTAGGGTCCGCGCAAGAGACCCAGTACTTC. The V gene is TRBV7-7, the J gene TRBJ2-5, with D hard to call. There are 14 residues in the CDR3. Germline V gene lookup returns CDR1 SSHAT and CDR2 FNYEAQ (reference sequence).

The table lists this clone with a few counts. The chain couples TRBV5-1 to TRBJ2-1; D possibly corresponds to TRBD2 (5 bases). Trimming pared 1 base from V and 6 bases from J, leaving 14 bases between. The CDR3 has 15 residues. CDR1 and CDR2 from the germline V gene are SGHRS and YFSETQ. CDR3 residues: CASSLNRGLSNEQFF. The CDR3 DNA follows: TGCGCCAGCAGCTTGAATAGAGGGTTGAGCAATGAGCAGTTCTTC.

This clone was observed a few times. The CDR3 nucleotides read TGTGCCAGCAGTTACGCGGGACTGATAGATGGGGAGCTGTTTTTT. Encoded protein: CASSYAGLIDGELFF. The V gene is TRBV6-5, the J gene TRBJ2-2; TRBD2 is a possible D gene (6 bases). The CDR3 extends over 15 amino acids. Per germline, CDR1 MNHEY and CDR2 SVGAGI. V gave up 2 bases and J gave up 8 bases, with 15 bases separating them.

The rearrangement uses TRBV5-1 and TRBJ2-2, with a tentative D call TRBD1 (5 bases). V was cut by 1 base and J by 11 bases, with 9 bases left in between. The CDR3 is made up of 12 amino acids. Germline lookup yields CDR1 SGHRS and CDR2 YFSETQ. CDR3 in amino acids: CASSLQGGELFF. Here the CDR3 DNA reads TGCGCCAGCAGCTTGCAGGGCGGAGAGCTGTTTTTT.

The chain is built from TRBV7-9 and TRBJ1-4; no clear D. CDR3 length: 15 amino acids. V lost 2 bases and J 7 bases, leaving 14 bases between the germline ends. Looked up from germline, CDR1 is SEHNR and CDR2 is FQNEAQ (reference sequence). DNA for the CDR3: TGTGCCAGCAGCTTACCAGGAACCTACTTTGAAAAACTGTTTTTT. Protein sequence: CASSLPGTYFEKLFF.

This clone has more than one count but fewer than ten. The CDR3 nucleotides are TGTGCCAGTAGTACCGGCACAGATACGCAGTATTTT. This sequence encodes CASSTGTDTQYF. The chain uses TRBV19 and TRBJ2-3; D not resolved. This CDR3 has 12 residues. V was pared by 4 bases and J by 1 base, with 3 bases between. Germline V gene sequence: CDR1 LNHDA, CDR2 SQIVND (reference sequence).

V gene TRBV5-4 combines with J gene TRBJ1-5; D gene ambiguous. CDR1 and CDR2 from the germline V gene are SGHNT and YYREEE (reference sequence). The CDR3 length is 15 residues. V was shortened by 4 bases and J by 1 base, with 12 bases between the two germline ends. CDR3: CASSNSGGSNQPQHF. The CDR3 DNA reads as TGTGCCAGCAGCAACAGTGGCGGGAGCAATCAGCCCCAGCATTTT.

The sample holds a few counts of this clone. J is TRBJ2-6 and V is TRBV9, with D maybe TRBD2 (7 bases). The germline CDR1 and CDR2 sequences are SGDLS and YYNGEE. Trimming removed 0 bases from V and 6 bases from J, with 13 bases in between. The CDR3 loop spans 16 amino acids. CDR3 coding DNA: TGTGCCAGCAGCGTAGACGGGGGGCGCGTGGCCAACGTCCTGACTTTC. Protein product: CASSVDGGRVANVLTF.

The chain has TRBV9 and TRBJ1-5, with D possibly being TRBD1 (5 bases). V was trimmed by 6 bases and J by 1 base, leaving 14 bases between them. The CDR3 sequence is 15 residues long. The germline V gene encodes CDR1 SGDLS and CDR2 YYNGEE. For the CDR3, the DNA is TGTGCCAGCAATCGACGGGGGATGAGCAATCAGCCCCAGCATTTT. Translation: CASNRRGMSNQPQHF.

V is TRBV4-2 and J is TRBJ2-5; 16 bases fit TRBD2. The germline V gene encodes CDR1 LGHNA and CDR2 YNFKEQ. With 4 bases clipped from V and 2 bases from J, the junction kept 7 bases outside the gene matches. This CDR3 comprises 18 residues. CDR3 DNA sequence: TGTGCCAGCAGCCTGGGACTAGCGGGGGGGCCGGGGCAAGAGACCCAGTACTTC. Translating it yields CASSLGLAGGPGQETQYF.

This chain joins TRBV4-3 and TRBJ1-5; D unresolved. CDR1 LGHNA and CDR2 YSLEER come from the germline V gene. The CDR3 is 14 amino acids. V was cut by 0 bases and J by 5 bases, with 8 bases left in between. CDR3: CASSQDTGDQPQHF. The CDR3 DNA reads TGCGCCAGCAGCCAAGATACCGGGGATCAGCCCCAGCATTTT.

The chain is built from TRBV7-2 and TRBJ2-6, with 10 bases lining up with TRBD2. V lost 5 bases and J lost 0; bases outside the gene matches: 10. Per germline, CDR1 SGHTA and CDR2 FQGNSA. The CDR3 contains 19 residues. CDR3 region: CASSPVAGGPYSGANVLTF. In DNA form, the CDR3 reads TGTGCCAGCAGCCCTGTAGCGGGGGGACCTTACTCTGGGGCCAACGTCCTGACTTTC.

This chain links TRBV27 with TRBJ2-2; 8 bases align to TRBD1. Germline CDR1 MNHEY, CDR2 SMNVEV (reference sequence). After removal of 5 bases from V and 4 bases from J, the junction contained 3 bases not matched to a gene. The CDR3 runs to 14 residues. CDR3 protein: CASSVTGGTGELFF. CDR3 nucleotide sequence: TGTGCCAGCAGTGTAACAGGGGGCACCGGGGAGCTGTTTTTT.

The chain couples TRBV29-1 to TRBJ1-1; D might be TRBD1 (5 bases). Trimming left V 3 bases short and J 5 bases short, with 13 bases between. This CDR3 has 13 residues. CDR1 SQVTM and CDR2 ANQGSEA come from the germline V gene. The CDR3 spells CSVEQGLWTEAFF. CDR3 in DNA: TGCAGCGTTGAGCAGGGCTTGTGGACTGAAGCTTTCTTT.

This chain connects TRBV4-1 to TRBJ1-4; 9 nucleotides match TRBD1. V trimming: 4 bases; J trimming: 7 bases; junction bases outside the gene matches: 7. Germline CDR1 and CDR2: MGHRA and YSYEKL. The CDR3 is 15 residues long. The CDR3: CASSRLGTGSEKLFF. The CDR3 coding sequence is TGCGCCAGCAGCCGGCTCGGGACAGGGAGTGAAAAACTGTTTTTT.